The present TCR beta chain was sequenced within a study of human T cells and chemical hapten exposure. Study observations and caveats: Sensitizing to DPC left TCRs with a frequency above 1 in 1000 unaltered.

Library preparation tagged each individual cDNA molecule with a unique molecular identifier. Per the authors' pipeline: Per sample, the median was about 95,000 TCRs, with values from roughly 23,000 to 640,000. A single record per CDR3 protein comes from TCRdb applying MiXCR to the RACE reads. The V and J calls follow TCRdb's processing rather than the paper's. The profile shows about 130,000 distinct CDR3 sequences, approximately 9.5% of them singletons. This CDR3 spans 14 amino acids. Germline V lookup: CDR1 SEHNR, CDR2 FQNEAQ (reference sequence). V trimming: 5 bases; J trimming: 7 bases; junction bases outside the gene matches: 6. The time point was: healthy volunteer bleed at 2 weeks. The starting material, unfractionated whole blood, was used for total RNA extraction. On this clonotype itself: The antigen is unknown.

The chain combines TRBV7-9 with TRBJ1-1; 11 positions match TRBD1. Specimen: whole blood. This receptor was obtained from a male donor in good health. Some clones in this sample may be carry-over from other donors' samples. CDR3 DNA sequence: TGTGCCAGCAGCCTACAGGGACAGGGGGTTGAAGCTTTCTTT. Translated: CASSLQGQGVEAFF. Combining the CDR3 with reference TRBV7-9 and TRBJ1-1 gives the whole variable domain DTGVSQNPRHKITKRGQNVTFRCDPISEHNRLYWYRQTLGQGPEFLTYFQNEAQLEKSRLLSDRFSAERPKGSFSTLEIQRTEQGDSAMYLCASSLQGQGVEAFFGQGTRLTVV.